Listed below are T cell receptor beta chains from one sample, sequenced in a study of T cell responses to AZD1222 COVID-19 vaccine. The assay was immunoSEQ multiplex PCR, and TCRdb's table has in-frame clones only and misses some. This sample yields around 140,000 clones, of which approximately 90% are seen a single time; about 3.8% belongs to the top ten. Source: peripheral blood, taken on day 0 of AZD1222 vaccination. These receptors originate from an adult in good health. Each CDR3 is given with its conserved first and last residue. The D gene is left open where the match is weak. Clone size, where shown, is once, few, many, or a class for clones that have expanded.

D: TRBD1
J: TRBJ2-2
size: few
V: TRBV18
CDR3: CASSGQGRSGELFF
DNA: TGTGCCAGCTCAGGACAGGGAAGAAGCGGGGAGCTGTTTTTT

D: TRBD1
J: TRBJ1-3
size: NA
V: TRBV13
CDR3: CASSLRTGGFGASSGNTIYF
DNA: TGTGCCAGCAGCTTACGGACAGGGGGATTCGGAGCAAGCTCTGGAAACACCATATATTTT

D: TRBD2
J: TRBJ2-2
size: once
V: TRBV6-4
CDR3: CASSVLAGNTGELFF
DNA: TGTGCCAGCAGTGTTCTAGCGGGAAACACCGGGGAGCTGTTTTTT

D: NA
J: TRBJ2-1
size: NA
V: TRBV6-5
CDR3: CAHRGGIRNEQFF
DNA: TGTGCCCACAGGGGCGGGATTAGGAATGAGCAGTTCTTC

D: NA
J: TRBJ2-3
size: NA
V: TRBV7-9
CDR3: CASSLGFAGSTDTQYF
DNA: TGTGCCAGCAGCTTAGGGTTTGCAGGGAGCACAGATACGCAGTATTTT

D: NA
J: TRBJ1-5
size: once
V: TRBV30
CDR3: CAWAFSPRGDQPQHF
DNA: TGTGCCTGGGCCTTCTCGCCAAGAGGGGATCAGCCCCAGCATTTT

D: NA
J: TRBJ1-1
size: NA
V: TRBV14
CDR3: CASSQDPGVGTEAFF
DNA: TGTGCCAGCAGCCAAGATCCTGGGGTAGGCACTGAAGCTTTCTTT

D: TRBD1
J: TRBJ1-5
size: NA
V: TRBV6-5
CDR3: CASRPRQGRQPQHF
DNA: TGTGCCAGCAGACCCCGACAGGGAAGACAGCCCCAGCATTTT

D: TRBD1
J: TRBJ1-6
size: NA
V: TRBV9
CDR3: CASSPRDRGSPLHF
DNA: TGTGCCAGCAGCCCGCGGGACAGGGGTTCACCCCTCCACTTT

D: TRBD2
J: TRBJ2-3
size: once
V: TRBV6-2/TRBV6-3
CDR3: CASSYEAGVSTDTQYF
DNA: TGTGCCAGCAGTTACGAAGCGGGAGTTAGCACAGATACGCAGTATTTT

D: NA
J: TRBJ2-7
size: NA
V: TRBV11-2
CDR3: CASSPFFGGHEQYF
DNA: TGTGCCAGCAGCCCATTTTTCGGGGGGCACGAGCAGTACTTC

D: TRBD1
J: TRBJ2-1
size: NA
V: TRBV9
CDR3: CASSEGPDRGGEQFF
DNA: TGTGCCAGCAGCGAGGGCCCGGACAGGGGGGGTGAGCAGTTCTTC

D: TRBD2
J: TRBJ2-7
size: NA
V: TRBV5-1
CDR3: CASREDSYEQYF
DNA: TGCGCCAGCCGGGAGGATTCCTACGAGCAGTACTTC

D: NA
J: TRBJ1-1
size: NA
V: TRBV5-8
CDR3: CASSLWRGASNTEAFF
DNA: TGTGCCAGCAGCTTGTGGAGGGGCGCGAGTAACACTGAAGCTTTCTTT

D: TRBD1
J: TRBJ1-6
size: NA
V: TRBV6-5
CDR3: CASRDRDSSNSPLHF
DNA: TGTGCCAGCAGAGACCGGGACAGTAGTAATTCACCCCTCCACTTT

D: TRBD2
J: TRBJ2-3
size: once
V: TRBV24-1
CDR3: CATSDPKRESTDTQYF
DNA: TGTGCCACCAGTGATCCTAAGCGGGAGAGCACAGATACGCAGTATTTT

D: TRBD1
J: TRBJ1-2
size: NA
V: TRBV28
CDR3: CASSLVGDRGHGYTF
DNA: TGTGCCAGCAGTTTGGTGGGGGACAGGGGGCATGGCTACACCTTC

D: NA
J: TRBJ2-7
size: NA
V: TRBV7-2
CDR3: CASSYRHSSYEQYF
DNA: TGTGCCAGCAGCTACCGGCACAGCTCCTACGAGCAGTACTTC

D: NA
J: TRBJ2-3
size: NA
V: TRBV7-8
CDR3: CASSQSDTQYF
DNA: TGTGCCAGCAGCCAATCAGATACGCAGTATTTT

D: TRBD2
J: TRBJ2-1
size: NA
V: TRBV5-6
CDR3: CASSPGLAGGYEQFF
DNA: TGTGCCAGCAGCCCCGGACTAGCGGGAGGTTATGAGCAGTTCTTC

D: TRBD2
J: TRBJ2-7
size: NA
V: TRBV5-4
CDR3: CASSVGLAGLYEQYF
DNA: TGTGCCAGCAGCGTGGGACTAGCGGGTCTCTACGAGCAGTACTTC

D: NA
J: TRBJ2-2
size: NA
V: TRBV1
CDR3: CTSSRGQGGTGELFF
DNA: TGCACCAGCAGCCGCGGACAGGGGGGTACCGGGGAGCTGTTTTTT

D: TRBD2
J: TRBJ2-3
size: NA
V: TRBV25-1
CDR3: CASSPRTSGITDTQYF
DNA: TGTGCCAGCAGTCCACGGACTAGCGGCATTACAGATACGCAGTATTTT

D: NA
J: TRBJ1-2
size: NA
V: TRBV4-3
CDR3: CASSQSPGAPYGYTF
DNA: TGCGCCAGCAGCCAAAGTCCCGGGGCCCCCTATGGCTACACCTTC

D: TRBD1
J: TRBJ2-7
size: NA
V: TRBV27
CDR3: CASSLSQGAYEQYF
DNA: TGTGCCAGCAGTTTATCCCAGGGGGCCTACGAGCAGTACTTC

D: NA
J: TRBJ2-7
size: NA
V: TRBV7-8
CDR3: CASGQTLPRGEQYF
DNA: TGTGCCAGCGGACAGACACTACCCCGAGGCGAGCAGTACTTC

D: NA
J: TRBJ1-2
size: NA
V: TRBV10-3
CDR3: CAISESLWFPYGYTF
DNA: TGTGCCATCAGTGAGTCACTATGGTTTCCTTATGGCTACACCTTC